This passage covers 7 T cell receptor beta chains from one sample sequenced in a study of cytotoxic CD8 clonotypes in ibrutinib-treated CLL. Only in-frame clones appear in the TCRdb table, and some are missing; sequencing was by immunoSEQ multiplex PCR. The top ten clones hold just under 6.5% of a sample with around 330,000 clones, over 55% of them seen once. The sample consisted of PBMCs, taken after 36 months of ibrutinib treatment. The receptors were sampled from a human donor with chronic lymphocytic leukemia.

The chain is built from TRBV9 and TRBJ2-3; TRBD2 might be the D (5 bases). V shed 0 bases and J shed 3 bases, with 11 bases lying between them. Germline-derived CDR1 and CDR2 are SGDLS and YYNGEE. The CDR3 covers 15 residues. DNA for the CDR3: TGTGCCAGCAGCGTAGCGCAGCGGAATACAGATACGCAGTATTTT. Translating gives CASSVAQRNTDTQYF.

The V call is TRBV7-8, the J call TRBJ1-6, with 7 bases aligning to TRBD1. The ends lost 0 bases at V and 9 bases at J; junction bases unmatched: 2. This CDR3 spans 14 amino acids. In germline, CDR1 is SGHVS, CDR2 FQNEAQ. CDR3 loop: CASSLAGQSSPLHF. In nucleotides, the CDR3 is TGTGCCAGCAGCTTAGCGGGACAGAGTTCACCCCTCCACTTT.

The gene calls are TRBV11-2 and TRBJ2-7; 12 bases map to TRBD1. Looked up from germline, CDR1 is SGHAT and CDR2 is FQNNGV. CDR3 length equals 17 residues. The V segment lost 5 bases and the J segment 1 base; nucleotides outside the gene matches: 9. Here the CDR3 reads CASSPGTGGRDSYEQYF. For the CDR3, the DNA is TGTGCCAGCAGCCCCGGGACAGGGGGCCGTGATTCCTACGAGCAGTACTTC.

The gene calls are TRBV4-1 and TRBJ2-2; D is unclear. Germline CDR1 MGHRA, CDR2 YSYEKL. Trimming stripped 1 base from V and 6 bases from J, with 9 bases between. The CDR3 totals 14 residues. CDR3: CASSQVPWAGELFF. In DNA, the CDR3 is TGCGCCAGCAGCCAAGTTCCGTGGGCCGGGGAGCTGTTTTTT.

The chain is built from TRBV6-1 and TRBJ1-2; 7 positions match TRBD1. V was pared by 8 bases and J by 5 bases, with 5 bases of the junction left unmatched. The V gene's germline CDR1 is MNHNS and CDR2 SASEGT. This CDR3 region has 12 residues. Here the CDR3 reads CASDPGQYGYTF. Here the CDR3 DNA reads TGTGCCAGCGATCCGGGACAGTATGGCTACACCTTC.

This clone was picked up a small number of times. This sequence joins TRBV7-2 and TRBJ1-1; tentative D call: TRBD1 (5 bases). The CDR3 is made up of 13 amino acids. In germline, CDR1 is SGHTA, CDR2 FQGNSA. V was pared by 5 bases and J by 2 bases, with 9 bases between. The CDR3 DNA reads TGTGCCAGCAGCCCGGGGCTTAACACTGAAGCTTTCTTT. Translating it yields CASSPGLNTEAFF.

The rearrangement uses TRBV21-1 and TRBJ2-7; the table's D gene call, TRBD2, was not cross checked with the DNA. TRBV21-1 is assigned pseudogene status. The CDR3 has 14 residues. This CDR3 is CASSTGVPSYEQYF. The CDR3 bases are TGTGCCAGCAGCACTGGAGTCCCTTCCTACGAGCAGTACTTC.